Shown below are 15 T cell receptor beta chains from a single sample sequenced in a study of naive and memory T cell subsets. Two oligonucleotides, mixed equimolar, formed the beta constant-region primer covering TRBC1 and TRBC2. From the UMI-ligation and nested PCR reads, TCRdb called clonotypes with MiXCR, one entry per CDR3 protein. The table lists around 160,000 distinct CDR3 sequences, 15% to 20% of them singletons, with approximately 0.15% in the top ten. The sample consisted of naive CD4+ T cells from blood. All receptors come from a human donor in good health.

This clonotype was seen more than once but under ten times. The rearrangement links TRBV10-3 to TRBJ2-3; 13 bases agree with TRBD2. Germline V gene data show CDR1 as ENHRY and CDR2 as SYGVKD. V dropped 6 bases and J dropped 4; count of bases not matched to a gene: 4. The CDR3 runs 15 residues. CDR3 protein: CAISRTSGSSDTQYF. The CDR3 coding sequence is TGTGCCATCAGCCGGACTAGCGGGAGTTCAGATACGCAGTATTTT.

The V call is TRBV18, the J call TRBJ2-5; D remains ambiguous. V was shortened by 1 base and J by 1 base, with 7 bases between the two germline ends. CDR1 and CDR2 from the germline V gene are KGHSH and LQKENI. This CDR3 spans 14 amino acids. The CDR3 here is CASSPLFPQETQYF. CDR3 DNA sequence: TGTGCCAGCTCACCACTATTTCCCCAAGAGACCCAGTACTTC.

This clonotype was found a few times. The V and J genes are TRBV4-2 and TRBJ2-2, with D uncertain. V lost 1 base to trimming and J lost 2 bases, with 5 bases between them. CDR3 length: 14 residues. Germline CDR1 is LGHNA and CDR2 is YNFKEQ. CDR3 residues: CASSQGPNTGELFF. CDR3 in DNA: TGTGCCAGCAGCCAAGGACCCAACACCGGGGAGCTGTTTTTT.

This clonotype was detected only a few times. The CDR3 bases are TGTGCCAGCAGCCAAGACTATCAGAGAGCCAAAAACATTCAGTACTTC. It specifies CASSQDYQRAKNIQYF. This sequence joins TRBV3-1 and TRBJ2-4; unclear D gene. V was pared by 0 bases and J by 0 bases, with 9 bases between. Germline V CDR1 and CDR2: LGHDT, YNNKEL (reference sequence). The CDR3 runs 16 residues.

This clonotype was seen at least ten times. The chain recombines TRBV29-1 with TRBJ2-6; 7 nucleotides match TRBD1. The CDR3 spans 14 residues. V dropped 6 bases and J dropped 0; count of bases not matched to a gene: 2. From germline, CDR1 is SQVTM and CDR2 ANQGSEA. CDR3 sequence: CSVGTDSGANVLTF. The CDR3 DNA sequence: TGCAGCGTAGGGACAGACTCTGGGGCCAACGTCCTGACTTTC.

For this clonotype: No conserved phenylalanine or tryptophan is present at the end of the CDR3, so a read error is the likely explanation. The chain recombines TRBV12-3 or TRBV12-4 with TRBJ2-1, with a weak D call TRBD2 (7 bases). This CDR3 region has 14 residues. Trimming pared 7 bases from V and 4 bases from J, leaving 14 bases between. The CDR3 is CASIRGGEYNEQFS. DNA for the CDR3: TGTGCCAGCATAAGAGGGGGGGAGTACAATGAGCAGTTCTCC.

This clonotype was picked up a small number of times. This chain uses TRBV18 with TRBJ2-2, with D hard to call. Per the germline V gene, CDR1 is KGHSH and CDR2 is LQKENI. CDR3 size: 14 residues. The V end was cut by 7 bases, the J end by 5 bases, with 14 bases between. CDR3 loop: CASYEAMGTGELFF. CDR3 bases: TGTGCCAGCTATGAAGCCATGGGGACCGGGGAGCTGTTTTTT.

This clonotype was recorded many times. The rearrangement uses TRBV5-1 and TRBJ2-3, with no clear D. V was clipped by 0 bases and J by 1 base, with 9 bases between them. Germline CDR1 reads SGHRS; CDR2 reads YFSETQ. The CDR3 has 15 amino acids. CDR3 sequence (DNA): TGCGCCAGCAGCTTGGGTCGGCCAGGCACAGATACGCAGTATTTT. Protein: CASSLGRPGTDTQYF.

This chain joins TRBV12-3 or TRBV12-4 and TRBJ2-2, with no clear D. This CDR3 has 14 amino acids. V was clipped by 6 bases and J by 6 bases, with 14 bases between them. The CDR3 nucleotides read TGTGCCAGCAGCTCTCTACACGTGGCCGGGGAGCTGTTTTTT. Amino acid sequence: CASSSLHVAGELFF.

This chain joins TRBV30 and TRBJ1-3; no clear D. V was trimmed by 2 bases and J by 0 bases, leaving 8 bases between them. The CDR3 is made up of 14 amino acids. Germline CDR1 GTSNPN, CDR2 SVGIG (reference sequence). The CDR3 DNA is TGTGCCTGGAGTACGGCGAACTCTGGAAACACCATATATTTT. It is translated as CAWSTANSGNTIYF.

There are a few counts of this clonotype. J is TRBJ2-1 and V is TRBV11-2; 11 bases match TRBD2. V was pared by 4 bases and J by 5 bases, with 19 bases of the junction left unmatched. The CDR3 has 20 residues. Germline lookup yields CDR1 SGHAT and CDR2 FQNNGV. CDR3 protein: CASSSPPMLQASGRNNEQFF. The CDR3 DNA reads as TGTGCCAGCAGCTCCCCACCCATGCTGCAAGCTAGCGGGAGGAACAATGAGCAGTTCTTC.

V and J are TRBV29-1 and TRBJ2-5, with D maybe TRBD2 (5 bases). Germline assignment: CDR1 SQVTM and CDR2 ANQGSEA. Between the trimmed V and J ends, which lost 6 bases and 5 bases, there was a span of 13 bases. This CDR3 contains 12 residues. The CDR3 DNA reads TGCAGCGTAGATAGCGCCCGGGAGACCCAGTACTTC. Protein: CSVDSARETQYF.

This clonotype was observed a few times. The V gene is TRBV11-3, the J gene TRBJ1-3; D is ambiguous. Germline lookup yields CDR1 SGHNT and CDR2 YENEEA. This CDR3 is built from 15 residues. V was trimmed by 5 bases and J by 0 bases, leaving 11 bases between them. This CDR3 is CASSGGGNSGNTIYF. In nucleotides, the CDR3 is TGTGCCAGCAGCGGAGGAGGTAACTCTGGAAACACCATATATTTT.

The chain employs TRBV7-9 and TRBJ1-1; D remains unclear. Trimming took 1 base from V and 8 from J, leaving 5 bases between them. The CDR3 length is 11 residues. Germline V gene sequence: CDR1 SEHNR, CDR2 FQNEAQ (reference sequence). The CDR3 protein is CASSLVEEAFF. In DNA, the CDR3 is TGTGCCAGCAGCTTAGTAGAGGAAGCTTTCTTT.

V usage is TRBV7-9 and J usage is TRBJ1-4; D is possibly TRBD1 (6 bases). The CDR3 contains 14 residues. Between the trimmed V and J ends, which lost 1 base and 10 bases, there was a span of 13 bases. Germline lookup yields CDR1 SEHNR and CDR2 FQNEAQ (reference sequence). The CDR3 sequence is CASSLGQAGVKLFF. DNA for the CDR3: TGTGCCAGCAGCTTAGGACAGGCTGGCGTAAAACTGTTTTTT.